This TCR beta chain was documented in a study of blood T cell repertoires in COVID-19. Background on the study: Both acute and convalescent COVID-19 samples were obtained from the United States, Italy and Spain.

Per germline, CDR1 LNHDA and CDR2 SQIVND (reference sequence). Trimming stripped 6 bases from V and 3 bases from J, with 11 bases between. CDR3 length: 13 amino acids. Participants were aged about 18 to 100 years from approximately 25 US areas. Libraries were prepared by immunoSEQ multiplex PCR; TCRdb keeps only in-frame clonotypes and omits some of them. Here the sample spans about 220,000 clones, roughly 84% being singletons. The source material was PBMCs or T cells enriched from blood (not recorded which). This clonotype was obtained from a woman aged 40 to 49 who had recovered from COVID-19. V gene TRBV19 combines with J gene TRBJ1-2, with D maybe TRBD1 (5 bases). CDR3 nucleotide sequence: TGTGCCAGTAGGAAGGGACTCGACTATGGCTACACCTTC. Its translation: CASRKGLDYGYTF.